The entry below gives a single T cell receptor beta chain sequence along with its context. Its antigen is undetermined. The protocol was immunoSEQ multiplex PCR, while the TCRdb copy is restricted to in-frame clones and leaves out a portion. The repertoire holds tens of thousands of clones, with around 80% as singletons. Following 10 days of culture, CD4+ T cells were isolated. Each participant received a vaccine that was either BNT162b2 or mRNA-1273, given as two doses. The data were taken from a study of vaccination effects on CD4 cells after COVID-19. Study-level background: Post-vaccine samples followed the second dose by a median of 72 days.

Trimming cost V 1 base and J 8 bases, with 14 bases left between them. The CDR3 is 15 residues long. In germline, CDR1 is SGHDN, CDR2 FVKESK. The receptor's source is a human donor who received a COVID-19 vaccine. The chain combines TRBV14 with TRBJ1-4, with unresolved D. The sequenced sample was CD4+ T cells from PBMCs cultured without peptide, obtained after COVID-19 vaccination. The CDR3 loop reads CASSQAGQSKEKLFF. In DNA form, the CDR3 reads TGTGCCAGCAGCCAAGCCGGGCAGTCGAAAGAAAAACTGTTTTTT.